Listed below are T cell receptor beta chains from one sample, sequenced in a study of OX40 agonist ivuxolimab in advanced cancers. Libraries were prepared by immunoSEQ multiplex PCR; TCRdb keeps only in-frame clonotypes and omits some of them. The sample yields about 89,000 clones, just under 95% seen once. The sample in question was CD4+ or CD8+ T cells sorted from blood, obtained in a trial of the OX40 agonist ivuxolimab. The receptors shown here come from an adult with an advanced solid tumor such as melanoma, head and neck, liver or kidney cancer. CDR3s include the opening cysteine and the closing phenylalanine or tryptophan. A D gene is named only where the DNA matches it firmly.

d_gene | j_gene | v_gene | CDR3nt | CDR3aa
TRBD2 | TRBJ2-1 | TRBV29-1 | TGCAGCGTTGGACTAGCGGGCGCCTCCTACAATGAGCAGTTCTTC | CSVGLAGASYNEQFF
TRBD1 | TRBJ1-6 | TRBV5-1 | TGCGCCAGCAGCCGAGATGGACAGGGAAATTATTCACCCCTCCACTTT | CASSRDGQGNYSPLHF
NA | TRBJ2-3 | TRBV15 | TGTGCCACCAGCAGGGGATTACCGGATACGCAGTATTTT | CATSRGLPDTQYF
NA | TRBJ1-5 | TRBV15 | TGTGCCACCAGGTCCAGGGGAAGTGATCAGCCCCAGCATTTT | CATRSRGSDQPQHF
TRBD2 | TRBJ2-5 | TRBV30 | TGTGCCTCAGGTGGCGGGAGTGGATGGGAGACCCAGTACTTC | CASGGGSGWETQYF
NA | TRBJ1-5 | TRBV21-1 | TGTGCCAGCACACCGCGACAGGCTTATAGCAATCAGCCCCAGCATTTT | CASTPRQAYSNQPQHF
NA | TRBJ1-5 | TRBV30 | TGTGCCTGGGCAGGGGCCAATCAGCCCCAGCATTTT | CAWAGANQPQHF
NA | TRBJ1-1 | TRBV30 | TGTGCCTGGAGGAGGGGGACATTAACGAACACTGAAGCTTTCTTT | CAWRRGTLTNTEAFF
NA | TRBJ2-5 | TRBV18 | TGTGCCAGCTCACCCGGGCCGGGGGAATCGAAGACCCAGTACTTC | CASSPGPGESKTQYF
NA | TRBJ1-1 | TRBV7-2 | TGTGCCAGCAGCCCCGGACGCCAAAGTGTGCCTTTCTTT | CASSPGRQSVPFF
NA | TRBJ2-1 | TRBV6-1 | TGTGCCAGCTTTACCCTCGGGAAGTTTAATGAGCAGTTCTTC | CASFTLGKFNEQFF
NA | TRBJ1-6 | TRBV6-5 | TGTGCCAGCACCGGAGGACAGCATAATTCACCCCTCCACTTT | CASTGGQHNSPLHF
NA | TRBJ2-3 | TRBV10-3 | TGTGCCATCACCCGGGGTTTAGCGACAGATACGCAGTATTTT | CAITRGLATDTQYF
NA | TRBJ1-6 | TRBV2 | TGTGCCAGCGTGGGCGGACTACATAATTCACCCCTCCACTTT | CASVGGLHNSPLHF
NA | TRBJ2-3 | TRBV6-1 | TGTGCCAGCACGTCTCCTTTACGGTACACAGATACGCAGTATTTT | CASTSPLRYTDTQYF